The T cell receptor (beta chain) described here comes from a study of T-cell reconstitution after alpha-beta-depleted transplantation in children. During its preparation, the TCRbeta library received unique molecular identifiers. TCRdb redid the calling of the PCR reads with MiXCR, one entry per CDR3 protein. There are 7,000 to 9,500 distinct CDR3 sequences in the sample; roughly an eighth occur only once, and around 50% lies in the top ten. Study-wide findings and caveats: After transplant, high TCRbeta diversity at day 60 in some patients arose from surviving recipient T cells and thymic progenitors.

This clonotype was detected ten times or more. Its antigen remains unidentified. CDR3 length equals 14 residues. CDR1 and CDR2 (germline): DFQATT, SNEGSKA (reference sequence). The V gene end was trimmed by 1 base and the J gene end by 5 bases; junction bases not matched to a gene: 0. Source: PBMCs, mostly from graft donor cells, taken 60 days after TCRalphabeta/CD19-depleted stem cell transplant. This sequence was found in a patient aged 2-10 years who had a stem cell transplant for inherited bone marrow failure, so the T cells may come from the graft donor. V is TRBV20-1 and J is TRBJ2-1; 12 nucleotides line up with TRBD2. This chain's CDR3 is CSARGTSGNNEQFF. Here the CDR3 DNA reads TGCAGTGCTAGAGGGACTAGCGGGAACAATGAGCAGTTCTTC.